The 2 T cell receptor beta chains reported below all come from one sample, sequenced in a study of OX40 agonist ivuxolimab in advanced cancers. Using immunoSEQ multiplex PCR, the repertoire was profiled, and TCRdb retains in-frame clones only, with some absent. In the table there are 66,000 or so clones, around 82% of which are singletons. This specimen was CD4+ or CD8+ T cells sorted from blood, taken in a trial of the OX40 agonist ivuxolimab. These receptors all stem from an adult with an advanced solid tumor such as melanoma, head and neck, liver or kidney cancer.

This clone was picked up one time. The genes are TRBV7-6 and TRBJ2-5; 12 bases fit TRBD2. Per the germline V gene, CDR1 is SGHVS and CDR2 is FNYEAQ. The V and J ends lost 6 bases and 4 bases, in that order; junction bases with no gene match: 9. The CDR3 runs 16 residues. Here the CDR3 DNA reads TGTGCCAGCAGTTGGGCTAGCGGGAGGGCGGGAGAGACCCAGTACTTC. Translation: CASSWASGRAGETQYF.

The sample holds a few counts of this clone. This chain connects TRBV2 to TRBJ2-7; 11 bases align to TRBD1. The ends lost 7 bases at V and 3 bases at J; junction bases unmatched: 8. The CDR3 sequence is 15 residues long. CDR1 is SNHLY, CDR2 FYNNEI, per germline. CDR3 residues: CASIYGTGGSYEQYF. Here the CDR3 DNA reads TGTGCCAGCATTTACGGGACAGGGGGTAGCTACGAGCAGTACTTC.